This T cell receptor (beta chain) was profiled in a study of blood T cells in healthy people across ages. The CDR3 sequence is 17 residues long. The V gene's germline CDR1 is SGHAT and CDR2 FQNNGV. Germline trimming cut 5 bases from V and 0 bases from J; bases unmatched to any gene: 9. The use of a sample-barcoded 5' primer and a J-beta primer mix characterized a second PCR of about 7 to 12 cycles. TCRdb re-called the 5' RACE reads with MiXCR, one entry per CDR3 protein. This table holds 1.4 million or so distinct CDR3 sequences, about 45% found once. This TCR came from a woman aged 18-29 years in good health. The chain couples TRBV11-2 to TRBJ2-5; 10 bases align to TRBD2. Source material: blood. The CDR3 DNA reads as TGTGCCAGCAGCCCCGGGGCAGCGGGGGGGTACCAAGAGACCCAGTACTTC. This encodes CASSPGAAGGYQETQYF. Together with reference TRBV11-2 and TRBJ2-5, the CDR3 gives the full variable domain: EAGVAQSPRYKIIEKRQSVAFWCNPISGHATLYWYQQILGQGPKLLIQFQNNGVVDDSQLPKDRFSAERLKGVDSTLKIQPAKLEDSAVYLCASSPGAAGGYQETQYFGPGTRLLVL.